Given below is one T cell receptor (beta chain) in context. The data belong to a study of OX40 agonist ivuxolimab in advanced cancers. The wider study: Ivuxolimab, an antibody acting as an agonist of OX40 (CD134), was used to treat patients.

The CDR3 consists of 15 residues. V dropped 6 bases and J dropped 3 bases, with 14 bases sitting between them. Germline lookup yields CDR1 SNHLY and CDR2 FYNNEI. Data came from immunoSEQ multiplex PCR; TCRdb stores just in-frame clones and leaves some out. Seen here are about 40,000 clones, roughly 86% observed once, and the top ten hold more than 12%. This chain uses TRBV2 with TRBJ2-2, with D unclear. The receptor's source is an adult with an advanced solid tumor such as melanoma, head and neck, liver or kidney cancer. Sequences were derived from CD4+ or CD8+ T cells sorted from blood, sampled in a trial of the OX40 agonist ivuxolimab. This chain's CDR3 is CASSSSVEYTGELFF. CDR3 bases: TGTGCCAGCAGCAGTAGTGTCGAATACACCGGGGAGCTGTTTTTT. The full variable domain, in which reference TRBV2 and TRBJ2-2 provide the parts outside the CDR3, is EPEVTQTPSHQVTQMGQEVILRCVPISNHLYFYWYRQILGQKVEFLVSFYNNEISEKSEIFDDQFSVERPDGSNFTLKIRSTKLEDSAMYFCASSSSVEYTGELFFGEGSRLTVL.